This T cell receptor beta chain is from a study of cytomegalovirus exposure and HLA in healthy donors listed by TCRdb under 2017. Background on the whole study: An earlier analysis of about 530 of the donors reported 276 Gb of sequence data and 90 million to 120 million unique TCR beta sequences obtained from approximately 180 million T cells. Genome-wide SNP genotypes for about 55% of the roughly 670 donors were used in a later genetic analysis, which treated that subset as a discovery cohort. The study aimed to test whether cataloging public T cell receptors could reveal signatures of past pathogen exposure. Alongside the repertoire data, information on donor age, sex, ethnicity and CMV serostatus was compiled. Using immunosequencing, the study profiled T cell repertoires from approximately 700 subjects and related those repertoires to cytomegalovirus serostatus. In the later analysis, no new phenotypic data were used to find candidate immune exposures; instead, reliance was placed on TCR beta sequences and their occurrence across donors. HLA typing included class I and class II loci at four-digit resolution. Roughly five DR-DQ haplotypes were handled as single units for association and clustering, since linkage in the cohort was strong. Across around 400 genotyped donors of the cohort, an average of roughly 250,000 unique TCR beta nucleotide sequences per donor were sequenced, and roughly a sixth of those sequences were non-productive. Every discovery cohort repertoire had been produced on one sequencing platform. An early release covering just under 650 HLA-typed donors comprised roughly 300 gigabases of sequencing data and approximately 80 million unique TCR sequences. Typing coverage differed by locus: A, B, C, DRB1 and DQB1 were typed in roughly 629-630 donors, DQA1 in 500 to 550, DPA1 in around 580, and DPB1 in 472. Of the roughly 390 genotyped donors, about 80% fell in the genetic ancestry cluster associated with self-reported Caucasian donors. To decide whether each TCR beta V gene segment behaved as functional or pseudogenic, an earlier analysis of 587 of the donors relied on high-throughput TCR beta sequencing. To study patterns of TCR occurrence, a later analysis re-analyzed previously published TCR beta repertoires from around 670 donors and added high-resolution HLA genotyping. To predict cytomegalovirus infection status, the study brought together high-throughput TCR immunosequencing, statistical association of individual TCRs with disease status, and machine learning. In addition to the first cohort of 666 subjects, a separate validation cohort of under 150 different subjects was used.

Receptors were amplified or captured by the immunoSEQ multiplex PCR assay. The multiplex PCR relied on a mix of 60 forward primers for TCR Vbeta segments and 13 reverse primers for TCR Jbeta segments. A multiplex PCR assay on genomic DNA amplified the CDR3 region of rearranged TCR beta genes. On the Illumina HiSeq System, the amplified TCR beta libraries were sequenced as 87-base-pair reads. Concerning the study's data processing: A later analysis tallied 75 million to 95 million unique TCR beta chains across the approximately 670 repertoires, and about 12 million of those chains were shared by two or more donors. To remove PCR and sequencing errors, raw reads were error-corrected and collapsed into unique sequences using a nearest-neighbor algorithm that merged closely related sequences. CDR3 sequences were aligned to IMGT reference sequences to assign V, D and J gene segments. Each retained sequence needed at least a six-nucleotide match to both a V gene segment and a J gene segment. Rearrangements were called productive when the CDR3 lacked stop codons and stayed in frame with V and J; all others were non-productive. Following IMGT convention, CDR3 was defined as the stretch from the second conserved V-encoded cysteine up to the conserved J-encoded phenylalanine. In an earlier analysis of some 550 of the donors, sequences lacking an unambiguous match to a single V gene segment were excluded. In an earlier analysis of approximately 560 of the donors, a V segment was called functional when productive rearrangements were above 56.7%, and segregating when the standard deviation between donors exceeded 5%. To diagnose cytomegalovirus status from the catalog of TCR beta chain sequences, a statistical classification framework was built. In a later analysis, V and J genes were assigned by comparing TCR nucleotide sequences against IMGT/GENE-DB human TR gene sequences. In a later analysis, CDR3 sequences and most-parsimonious VDJ recombination scenarios were assigned using the TCRdist pipeline. In a later analysis, each TCR beta chain was defined by its CDR3 amino acid sequence together with its V-gene family, and reads without a unique V-gene family were excluded. As a way to deal with suspected cross-contamination and a sequencing artifact, a later analysis dropped 450 to 600 nucleotide sequences that were highly shared and had low generation probability. In a later analysis, a clonal expansion index for each public chain was calculated from normalized within-repertoire ranks of inferred template counts. A later analysis computed generation probabilities with a VDJ recombination model fitted to out-of-frame rearrangements, and checked the results against IGoR. Hypergeometric tests were used in a later analysis to score TCR-TCR, TCR-HLA and TCR-CMV co-occurrence, with a repertoire-size bias correction applied to the TCR pairs. To estimate false discovery rates, a later analysis permuted the HLA or CMV assignments 20 times. In a later analysis, co-occurring TCRs were grouped using DBSCAN, with TCRdist sequence similarity added in when clustering inside HLA-allele-positive subsets. Repertoires with fewer than 30,000 or more than 120,000 public chains, plus five repertoires with anomalous nucleotide sharing, were excluded from co-occurrence clustering. The table was pulled from immuneACCESS by TCRdb, which kept in-frame rearrangements only. Such tables lose some clones; where checked, under half of the loss comes from unresolved V genes, and the rest has no known cause. The D gene and trimming were derived from the DNA, and the V and J assignments and clone size from that table. This sample comprises 62,000 or so clones, around 83% of them detected only once. The ten largest clones take up approximately 4% of the sample.

Broad study findings and their caveats: Because counts were too low, about 15 rarely observed V segments, including chromosome 9 orphons, were left out of the earlier analysis of 587 of the donors. The sequencing pipeline was judged likely to have produced a cluster of highly shared sequence variants as a technical artifact. According to a later analysis, most CMV-associated TCR beta chains appeared to be HLA-restricted, and the HLA associations seemed to be driven largely by CMV exposure. Several of the top co-occurrence clusters appeared to be linked to parvovirus B19, influenza, CMV and Epstein-Barr virus, according to a later analysis. In a later analysis, the rate of TCR association differed among HLA loci, with DRB1 alleles having the most associated TCRs and HLA-C alleles having the fewest. Broadly in line with IMGT annotations, most TCR beta V segments showed up in productive rearrangements about 90% or about 30% of the time in an earlier analysis of approximately 640 of the donors. A further reported finding was that TCR beta sequences accurately predicted the HLA-A and HLA-B alleles for most subjects in the first cohort. Linkage disequilibrium might explain the correlated functional status among segregating V segments, but an unknown experimental factor could not be excluded. A later genetic analysis associated a missense DCLRE1C variant with V-gene and J-gene trimming of TCR beta chains, and an independent cohort replicated the association. A few of the identified cytomegalovirus-associated TCR beta chains were confirmed in vitro to be specific for cytomegalovirus antigens. Sequencing depth was assumed to be roughly uniform across donors in the presence/absence analyses, though that assumption may not hold. Only TCR beta chains were sequenced in this cohort, and the absence of alpha or paired-chain data limited detectable features. Across donors, most TCR sequences were observed very rarely, whereas some public TCRs were present in many individuals. It was suggested by the authors that the approach could potentially be generalized to other disease states and immunological phenotypes. The 87-base-pair reads could not distinguish some IMGT-functional V segments, including TRBV6-2 and TRBV6-3, so those segments were excluded. When HLA alleles, especially DR and DQ, strongly co-occurred, attributing TCR associations to individual alleles was difficult. Specific HLA alleles were associated with 15,000 to 20,000 TCR beta sequences at a false discovery rate of 0.05 in a later analysis. In a later genetic analysis, fewer N-insertions in productive TCRs were reported among donors in an Asian-associated ancestry cluster than the 666-donor mean. In both the original and validation cohorts, the classifier was reported to diagnose cytomegalovirus status with high specificity and sensitivity. Because HLA typing was missing for some donors at each locus, association tests included only the typed subset. The study gave a list of more than 150 TCR beta chains associated with cytomegalovirus. In a later analysis, HLA-associated TCR beta chains were found to be more clonally expanded and to have lower generation probabilities than equally common non-associated chains. Immune exposure information for the cohort was limited to CMV serostatus.

Deletion took 5 bases off V and 4 bases off J, with a span of 18 bases between the germline ends. Reading from cysteine to phenylalanine, the CDR3 counts 15 amino acids. Only the CDR3 DNA is retained, 45 bases long and in frame from the first base. Via the germline V gene, CDR1 is SGHVS and CDR2 FNYEAQ. As regards this clone: Its specific antigen is unknown. No base qualities exist here, and no much larger clone lies one base off it.

The cohort was made up of about 610 healthy bone marrow donors. All cohort members were sampled while nominally healthy, although unrecorded immune exposures were likely present. The donor was CMV seronegative and was included in the group of a few hundred seronegative cohort members. A peripheral blood sample was collected from each donor, and TCR beta sequencing was performed on peripheral blood mononuclear cells. Genomic DNA extraction from the blood cell samples was performed with the Qiagen DNeasy Blood Extraction Kit. The origin of this receptor is a man aged 25-40 years in good health and CMV-seronegative. Sequencing was performed on PBMCs. The sequence is built from TRBV7-6 and TRBJ2-7; the D gene is possibly TRBD1, with 7 bases matching. In nucleotide form, the sequence is TGTGCCAGCAGCCCCCAACGATCAGGGGGGTACGAGCAGTACTTC. Protein translation: CASSPQRSGGYEQYF. Outside the CDR3, residues come from the reference TRBV7-6 and TRBJ2-7 proteins, so the full variable domain is: GAGVSQSPRYKVTKRGQDVALRCDPISGHVSLYWYRQALGQGPEFLTYFNYEAQQDKSGLPNDRFSAERPEGSISTLTIQRTEQRDSAMYRCASSPQRSGGYEQYFGPGTRLTVT.